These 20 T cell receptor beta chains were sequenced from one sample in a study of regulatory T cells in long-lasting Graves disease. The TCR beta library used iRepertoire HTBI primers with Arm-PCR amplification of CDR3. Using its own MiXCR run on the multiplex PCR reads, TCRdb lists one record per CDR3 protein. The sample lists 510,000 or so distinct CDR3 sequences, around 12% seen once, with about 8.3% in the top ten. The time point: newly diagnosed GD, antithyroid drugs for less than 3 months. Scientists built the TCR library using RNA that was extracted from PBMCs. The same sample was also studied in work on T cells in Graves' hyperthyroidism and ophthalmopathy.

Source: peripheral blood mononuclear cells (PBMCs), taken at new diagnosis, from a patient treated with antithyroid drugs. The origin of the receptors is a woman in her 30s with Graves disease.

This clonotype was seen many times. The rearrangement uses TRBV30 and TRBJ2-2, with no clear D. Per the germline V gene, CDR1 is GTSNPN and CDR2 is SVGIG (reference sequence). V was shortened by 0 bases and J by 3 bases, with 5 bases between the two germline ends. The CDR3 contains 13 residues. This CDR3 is CAWSVIDTGELFF. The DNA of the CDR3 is TGTGCCTGGAGTGTGATTGACACCGGGGAGCTGTTTTTT.

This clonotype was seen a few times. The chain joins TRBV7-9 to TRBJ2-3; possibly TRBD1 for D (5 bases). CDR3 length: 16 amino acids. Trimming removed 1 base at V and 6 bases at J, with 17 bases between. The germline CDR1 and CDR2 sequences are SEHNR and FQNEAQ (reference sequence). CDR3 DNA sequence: TGTGCCAGCAGCTTAGTCAGGGCCCGGTTTGGTGATACGCAGTATTTT. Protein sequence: CASSLVRARFGDTQYF.

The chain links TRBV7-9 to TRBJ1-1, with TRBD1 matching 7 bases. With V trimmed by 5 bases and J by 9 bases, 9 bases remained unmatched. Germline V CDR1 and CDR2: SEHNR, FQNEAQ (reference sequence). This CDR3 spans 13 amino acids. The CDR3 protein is CASSPQGGTKAFF. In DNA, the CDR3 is TGTGCCAGCAGCCCGCAGGGGGGGACCAAAGCTTTCTTT.

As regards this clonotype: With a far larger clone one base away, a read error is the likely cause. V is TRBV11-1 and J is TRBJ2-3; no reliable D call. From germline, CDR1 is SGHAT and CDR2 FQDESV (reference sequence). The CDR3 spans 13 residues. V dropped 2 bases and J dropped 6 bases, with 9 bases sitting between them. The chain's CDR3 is CASSLSPFDTQYF. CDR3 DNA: TGTGCCAGCAGCTTAAGCCCGTTCGATACGCAGTATTTT. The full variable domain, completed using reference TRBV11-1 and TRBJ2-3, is EAEVAQSPRYKITEKSQAVAFWCDPISGHATLYWYRQILGQGPELLVQFQDESVVDDSQLPKDRFSAERLKGVDSTLKIQPAELGDSAMYLCASSLSPFDTQYFGPGTRLTVL.

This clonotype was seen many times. CDR3 coding DNA: TGTGCCAGCAGTGGCTCCCCGTTGACCGGGGAGCTGTTTTTT. Protein: CASSGSPLTGELFF. The chain recombines TRBV2 with TRBJ2-2; D unclear. The CDR3 sequence is 14 residues long. Trimming cost V 4 bases and J 5 bases, with 11 bases left between them. CDR1 SNHLY and CDR2 FYNNEI come from the germline V gene.

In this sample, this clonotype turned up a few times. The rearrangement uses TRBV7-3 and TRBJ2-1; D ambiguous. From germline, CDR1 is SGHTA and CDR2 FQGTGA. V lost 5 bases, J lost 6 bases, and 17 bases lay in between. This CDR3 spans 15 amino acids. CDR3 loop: CASSLGPGSRNEQFF. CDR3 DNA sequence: TGTGCCAGCAGCCTAGGGCCTGGTAGTCGCAATGAGCAGTTCTTC. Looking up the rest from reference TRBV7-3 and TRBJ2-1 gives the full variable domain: GAGVSQTPSNKVTEKGKYVELRCDPISGHTALYWYRQSLGQGPEFLIYFQGTGAADDSGLPNDRFFAVRPEGSVSTLKIQRTERGDSAVYLCASSLGPGSRNEQFFGPGTRLTVL.

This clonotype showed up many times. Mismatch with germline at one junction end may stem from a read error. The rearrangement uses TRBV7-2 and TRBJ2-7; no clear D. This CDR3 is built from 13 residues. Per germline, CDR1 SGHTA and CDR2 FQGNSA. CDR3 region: CASNLVIQYEQYF. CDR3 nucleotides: TGTGCCAGCAACTTAGTCATACAGTACGAGCAGTACTTC. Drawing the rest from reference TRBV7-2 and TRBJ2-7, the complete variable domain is GAGVSQSPSNKVTEKGKDVELRCDPISGHTALYWYRQSLGQGLEFLIYFQGNSAPDKSGLPSDRFSAERTGGSVSTLTIQRTQQEDSAVYLCASNLVIQYEQYFGPGTRLTVT.

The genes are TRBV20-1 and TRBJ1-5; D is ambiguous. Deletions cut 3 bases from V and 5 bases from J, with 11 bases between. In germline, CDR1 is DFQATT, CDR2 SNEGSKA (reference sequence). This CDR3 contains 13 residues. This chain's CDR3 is CSASGFSHQPQHF. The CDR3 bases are TGCAGTGCTAGTGGTTTCAGCCATCAGCCCCAGCATTTT.

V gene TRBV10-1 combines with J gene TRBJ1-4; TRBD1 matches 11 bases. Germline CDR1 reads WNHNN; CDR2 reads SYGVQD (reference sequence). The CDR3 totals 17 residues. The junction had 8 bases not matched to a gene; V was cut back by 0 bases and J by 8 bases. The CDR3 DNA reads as TGCGCCAGCAGTGAGTCTTCCCTAAGGGACAGGGGGGAAAAACTGTTTTTT. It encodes CASSESSLRDRGEKLFF.

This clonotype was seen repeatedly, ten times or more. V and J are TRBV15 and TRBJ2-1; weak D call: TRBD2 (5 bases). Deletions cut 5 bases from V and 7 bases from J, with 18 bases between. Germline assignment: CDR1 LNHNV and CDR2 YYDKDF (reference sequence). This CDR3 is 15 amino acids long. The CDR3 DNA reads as TGTGCCACCAGCGGTCAGCGGAACCTTGGAAATGAGCAGTTCTTC. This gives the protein CATSGQRNLGNEQFF.

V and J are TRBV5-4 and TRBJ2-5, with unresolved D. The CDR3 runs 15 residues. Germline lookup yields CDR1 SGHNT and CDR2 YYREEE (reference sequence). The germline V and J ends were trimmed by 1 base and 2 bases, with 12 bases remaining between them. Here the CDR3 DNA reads TGTGCCAGCAGCTTGAGCTCCGGTCTTCAAGAGACCCAGTACTTC. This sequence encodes CASSLSSGLQETQYF.

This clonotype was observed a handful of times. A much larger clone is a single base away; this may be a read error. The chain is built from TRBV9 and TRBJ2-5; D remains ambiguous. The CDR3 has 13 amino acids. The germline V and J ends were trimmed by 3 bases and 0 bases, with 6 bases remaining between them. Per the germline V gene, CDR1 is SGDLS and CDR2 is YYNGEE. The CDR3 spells CASSAPYQETQYF. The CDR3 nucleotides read TGTGCCAGCAGCGCCCCTTACCAAGAGACCCAGTACTTC. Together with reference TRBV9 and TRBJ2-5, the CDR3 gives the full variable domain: DSGVTQTPKHLITATGQRVTLRCSPRSGDLSVYWYQQSLDQGLQFLIQYYNGEERAKGNILERFSAQQFPDLHSELNLSSLELGDSALYFCASSAPYQETQYFGPGTRLLVL.

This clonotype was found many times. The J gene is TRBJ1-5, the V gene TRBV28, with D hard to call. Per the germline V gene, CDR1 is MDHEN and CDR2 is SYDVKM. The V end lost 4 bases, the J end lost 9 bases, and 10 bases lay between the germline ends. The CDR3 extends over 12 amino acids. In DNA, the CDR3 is TGTGCCAGCAGTTCCCCGGGCCTGCCCCAGCATTTT. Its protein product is CASSSPGLPQHF.

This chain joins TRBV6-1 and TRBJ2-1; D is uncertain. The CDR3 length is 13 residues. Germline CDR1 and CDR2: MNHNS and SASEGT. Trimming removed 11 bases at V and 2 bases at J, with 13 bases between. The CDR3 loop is CAGRAQAYNEQFF. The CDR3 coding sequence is TGTGCCGGCCGGGCACAAGCCTACAATGAGCAGTTCTTC.

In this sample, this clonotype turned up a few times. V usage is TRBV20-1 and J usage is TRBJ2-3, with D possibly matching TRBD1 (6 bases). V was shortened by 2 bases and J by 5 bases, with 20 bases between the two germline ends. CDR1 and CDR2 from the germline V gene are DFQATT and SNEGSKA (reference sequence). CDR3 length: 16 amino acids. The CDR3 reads CSARPSGQPSGDTQYF. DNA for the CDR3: TGCAGTGCTAGACCCTCCGGACAGCCCAGCGGAGATACGCAGTATTTT.

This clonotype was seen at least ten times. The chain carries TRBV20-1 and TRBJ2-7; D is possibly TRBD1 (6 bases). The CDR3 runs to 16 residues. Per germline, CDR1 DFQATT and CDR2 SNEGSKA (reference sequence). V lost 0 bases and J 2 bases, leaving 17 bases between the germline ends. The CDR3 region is CSAREAQGPRPYEQYF. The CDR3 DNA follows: TGCAGTGCTAGAGAAGCACAGGGCCCCAGGCCCTACGAGCAGTACTTC.

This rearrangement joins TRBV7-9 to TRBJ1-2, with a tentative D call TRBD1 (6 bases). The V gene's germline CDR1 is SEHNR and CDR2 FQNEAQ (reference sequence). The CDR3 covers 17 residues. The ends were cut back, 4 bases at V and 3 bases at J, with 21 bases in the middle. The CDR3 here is CASSYLREEDSYYGYTF. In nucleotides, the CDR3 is TGTGCCAGCAGCTACCTGCGGGAGGAGGACAGTTACTATGGCTACACCTTC.

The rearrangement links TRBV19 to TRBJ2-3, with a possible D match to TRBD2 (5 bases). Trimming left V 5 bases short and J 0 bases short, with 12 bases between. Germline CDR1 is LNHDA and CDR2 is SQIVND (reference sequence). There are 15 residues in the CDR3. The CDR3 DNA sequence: TGTGCCAGTAGTGACCTTGGCGGGAGCACAGATACGCAGTATTTT. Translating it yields CASSDLGGSTDTQYF.

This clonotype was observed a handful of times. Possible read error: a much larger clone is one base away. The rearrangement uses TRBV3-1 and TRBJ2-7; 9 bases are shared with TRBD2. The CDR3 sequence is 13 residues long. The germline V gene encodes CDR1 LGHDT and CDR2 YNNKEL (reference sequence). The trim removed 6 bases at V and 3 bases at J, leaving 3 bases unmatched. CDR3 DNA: TGTGCCAGCAGGGCTAGCGGGATCTACGAGCAGTACTTC. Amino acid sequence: CASRASGIYEQYF.

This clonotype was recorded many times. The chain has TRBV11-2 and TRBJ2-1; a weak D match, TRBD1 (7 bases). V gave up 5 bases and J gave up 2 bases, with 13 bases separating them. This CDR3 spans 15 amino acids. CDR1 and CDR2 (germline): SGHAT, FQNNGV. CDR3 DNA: TGTGCCAGCAGCAAGCAGGGGGGAGCCTACAATGAGCAGTTCTTC. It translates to CASSKQGGAYNEQFF.